This TCR beta chain is from a study of blood T cell repertoires in COVID-19. Study details: Sites across the United States, Italy and Spain contributed samples from acute and convalescent COVID-19. The cDNA or gDNA used as material had been derived from T cells, B-cell-depleted T cells, or PBMCs.

The CDR3 is 16 residues long. V lost 0 bases and J lost 9; bases outside the gene matches: 11. Germline V gene data show CDR1 as SGDLS and CDR2 as YYNGEE. Original data processing: It was from reference gene primer amplification that nucleated cell counts were estimated. Sequenced by immunoSEQ multiplex PCR; TCRdb stores in-frame clones only, minus some. V and J calls and clone size are copied from that table; D and trimming were computed from the DNA. The table has 90,000 to 150,000 clones, around four fifths seen once. This chain connects TRBV9 to TRBJ2-1; the match to TRBD2 covers 8 bases. The specimen sequenced was peripheral blood. This sequence was found in a human donor in a cohort sampled during active COVID-19. The CDR3 reads CASSVGPSGGKIEQFF. The DNA for the CDR3 is TGTGCCAGCAGCGTAGGTCCCAGCGGGGGAAAGATTGAGCAGTTCTTC.